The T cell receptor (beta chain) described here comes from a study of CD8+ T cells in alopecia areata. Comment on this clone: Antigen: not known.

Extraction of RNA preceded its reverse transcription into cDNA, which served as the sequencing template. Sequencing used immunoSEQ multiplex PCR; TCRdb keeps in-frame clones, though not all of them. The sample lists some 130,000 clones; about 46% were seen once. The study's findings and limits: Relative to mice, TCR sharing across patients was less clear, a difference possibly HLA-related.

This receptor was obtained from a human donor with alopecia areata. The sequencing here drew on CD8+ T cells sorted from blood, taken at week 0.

The CDR3 spells CASSSATSGGLQETQYF. In nucleotides, the CDR3 is TGTGCCAGCAGCTCCGCGACTAGCGGGGGCCTCCAAGAGACCCAGTACTTC. The J gene is TRBJ2-5, the V gene TRBV5-4; 12 bases map to TRBD2. The J segment lost 1 base and the V segment lost 3 bases, leaving 7 bases of the junction unmatched. Per germline, CDR1 SGHNT and CDR2 YYREEE (reference sequence). CDR3 length: 17 amino acids.